What follows are 32 T cell receptor beta chains derived from one specimen sequenced in a study of T cell changes during pregnancy in multiple sclerosis. Some clones are missing from TCRdb's copy, which holds only in-frame ones; the method was immunoSEQ multiplex PCR. The sample contains under 45,000 clones, 93% of which appear only once. Sequences were derived from CD4+ T cells from peripheral blood mononuclear cells, sampled in the third trimester of pregnancy. The receptors were gathered from a female donor with multiple sclerosis, enrolled in a pregnancy study.

The chain employs TRBV28 and TRBJ1-1; a possible D gene is TRBD1 (5 bases). Germline-derived CDR1 and CDR2 are MDHEN and SYDVKM. This CDR3 region has 12 residues. Trimming removed 4 bases at V and 10 bases at J, with 13 bases between. In nucleotides, the CDR3 is TGTGCCAGCAGTTCTCCGGGAGGGGCAGCTTTCTTT. Amino acids: CASSSPGGAAFF.

The sample holds one count of this clone. The gene calls are TRBV15 and TRBJ2-1; D perhaps matches TRBD2 (5 bases). The germline CDR1 and CDR2 sequences are LNHNV and YYDKDF (reference sequence). V lost 6 bases and J lost 0, with 9 bases in between. There are 14 residues in the CDR3. The CDR3 sequence: CATRTGSSYNEQFF. Here the CDR3 DNA reads TGTGCCACCAGAACGGGAAGCTCCTACAATGAGCAGTTCTTC.

The V and J genes are TRBV19 and TRBJ2-7; the match to TRBD2 covers 9 bases. J gave up 5 bases and V 0 bases, and 8 bases lay outside the gene matches. The germline V gene has CDR1 LNHDA and CDR2 SQIVND (reference sequence). The CDR3 is 16 residues long. Here the CDR3 reads CASSIDGAGGNNEQYF. CDR3 coding DNA: TGTGCCAGTAGTATAGATGGAGCGGGAGGAAATAACGAGCAGTACTTC.

This rearrangement joins TRBV5-1 to TRBJ2-7; D unclear. The CDR3 extends over 14 amino acids. V was cut by 3 bases and J by 1 base, with 11 bases left in between. The germline V gene has CDR1 SGHRS and CDR2 YFSETQ. CDR3 loop: CASSSKTSSYEQYF. Written as DNA, the CDR3 is TGCGCCAGCAGCTCCAAGACAAGTTCCTACGAGCAGTACTTC.

The chain links TRBV7-6 to TRBJ2-1; 8 bases are a match to TRBD2. Trimming took 1 base from V and 7 from J; bases not matched to a gene: 6. CDR3 length: 15 residues. Germline V gives CDR1 SGHVS, CDR2 FNYEAQ. The CDR3 nucleotides are TGTGCCAGCAGCTTAGGAGGCGGGGGGTTGAATGAGCAGTTCTTC. The encoded protein is CASSLGGGGLNEQFF.

This chain uses TRBV7-3 with TRBJ1-1; possibly TRBD1 for D (6 bases). V shed 0 bases and J shed 4 bases, with 9 bases lying between them. Germline assignment: CDR1 SGHTA and CDR2 FQGTGA. The CDR3 is 14 amino acids. The CDR3 here is CASSLTGGATEAFF. The CDR3 coding sequence is TGTGCCAGCAGCTTAACGGGGGGGGCCACTGAAGCTTTCTTT.

This clone was observed a single time. V usage is TRBV19 and J usage is TRBJ2-7; 8 bases line up with TRBD1. In germline, CDR1 is LNHDA, CDR2 SQIVND (reference sequence). With 6 bases clipped from V and 4 bases from J, the junction kept 5 bases outside the gene matches. The CDR3 loop spans 13 amino acids. The CDR3: CASRRQGRYEQYF. The CDR3 DNA reads as TGTGCCAGTAGGAGACAGGGGCGGTACGAGCAGTACTTC.

The rearrangement uses TRBV13 and TRBJ1-3; possibly TRBD1 for D (5 bases). The V end was cut by 6 bases, the J end by 0 bases, with 24 bases between. This CDR3 comprises 19 residues. Germline V gene data show CDR1 as PRHDT and CDR2 as FYEKMQ (reference sequence). The CDR3 nucleotides are TGTGCCAGCAGGGTTATGGGGCTCTCCCGCCTGAGCTCTGGAAACACCATATATTTT. It is translated as CASRVMGLSRLSSGNTIYF. The whole variable domain, filled in from reference TRBV13 and TRBJ1-3, reads AAGVIQSPRHLIKEKRETATLKCYPIPRHDTVYWYQQGPGQDPQFLISFYEKMQSDKGSIPDRFSAQQFSDYHSELNMSSLELGDSALYFCASRVMGLSRLSSGNTIYFGEGSWLTVV.

With respect to this clone: Within the sample, other DNA sequences also encode this same CDR3. The genes are TRBV5-1 and TRBJ2-5; 8 nucleotides match TRBD2. From germline, CDR1 is SGHRS and CDR2 YFSETQ. Losses at the gene ends were 0 bases for V and 5 bases for J; bases not matched to a gene: 9. This CDR3 is built from 16 residues. CDR3 in amino acids: CASSLEVAGGWETQYF. The CDR3 nucleotides are TGCGCCAGCAGCTTGGAGGTGGCGGGGGGCTGGGAGACCCAGTACTTC.

V usage is TRBV28 and J usage is TRBJ2-3; tentatively, D is TRBD1 (5 bases). V lost 10 bases to trimming and J lost 8 bases, with 19 bases between them. This CDR3 region has 13 residues. The V gene's germline CDR1 is MDHEN and CDR2 SYDVKM. CDR3 amino acids: CAIRPRVWGTQYF. DNA for the CDR3: TGTGCCATCAGACCCAGGGTATGGGGTACGCAGTATTTT.

This clone was observed once. The chain employs TRBV10-3 and TRBJ1-2; tentatively, D is TRBD1 (5 bases). There are 12 residues in the CDR3. The V gene lost 2 bases and the J gene lost 8 bases, with 9 bases spanning the gap. Germline values: CDR1 ENHRY, CDR2 SYGVKD. CDR3 sequence: CAISEDSIGYTF. The CDR3 DNA reads as TGTGCCATCAGTGAGGACAGTATCGGCTACACCTTC.

The chain joins TRBV10-3 to TRBJ2-1, with D hard to call. Germline CDR1 and CDR2: ENHRY and SYGVKD. V lost 5 bases to trimming and J lost 5 bases, with 7 bases between them. The CDR3 spans 12 residues. CDR3 amino acids: CAISSANNEQFF. CDR3 DNA sequence: TGTGCCATCAGTAGTGCGAACAATGAGCAGTTCTTC.

This chain uses TRBV2 with TRBJ1-5, with 9 bases that match TRBD1. This CDR3 is built from 14 residues. V trimming: 9 bases; J trimming: 2 bases; junction bases outside the gene matches: 5. The germline V gene has CDR1 SNHLY and CDR2 FYNNEI. The CDR3 DNA sequence: TGTGCCAGTACGGGACAGGGTCGCAATCAGCCCCAGCATTTT. Translating it yields CASTGQGRNQPQHF.

The count of this clone is one. The V gene is TRBV29-1, the J gene TRBJ2-1; 7 nucleotides line up with TRBD1. CDR1 is SQVTM and CDR2 is ANQGSEA in the germline V gene. The CDR3 has 13 residues. With V trimmed by 4 bases and J by 4 bases, 4 bases remained unmatched. The CDR3 DNA reads as TGCAGCGTTGCTGCGACAGGGTACAATGAGCAGTTCTTC. Translating it yields CSVAATGYNEQFF.

CDR3 sequence (DNA): TGCACCAGCAGCCAAGTGAAGAGGACTAGCGGGGTCGGGGAGCTGTTTTTT. Translating it yields CTSSQVKRTSGVGELFF. J is TRBJ2-2 and V is TRBV1; the DNA was not compared with TRBD2, the D call given in the table. TRBV1 is deemed a pseudogene. This CDR3 has 17 amino acids.

The chain uses TRBV7-2 and TRBJ1-2, with 10 bases matching TRBD1. Looked up from germline, CDR1 is SGHTA and CDR2 is FQGNSA. This CDR3 is 16 amino acids long. Trimming removed 5 bases from V and 4 bases from J; junction bases left unmatched: 10. The CDR3 sequence: CASSPGQGRIGYGYTF. CDR3 sequence (DNA): TGTGCCAGCAGCCCGGGACAGGGGAGAATCGGCTATGGCTACACCTTC.

V gene TRBV7-7 combines with J gene TRBJ2-1, with 11 positions matching TRBD2. Germline CDR1 is SSHAT and CDR2 is FNYEAQ (reference sequence). CDR3 length: 17 amino acids. V dropped 3 bases and J dropped 5; count of bases not matched to a gene: 9. The CDR3, as DNA: TGTGCCAGCAGCTTGGCCCCTAGCGGGAGGTTCAACAATGAGCAGTTCTTC. It is translated as CASSLAPSGRFNNEQFF.

This chain uses TRBV29-1 with TRBJ2-1, with 7 bases identical to TRBD1. V lost 5 bases, J lost 4 bases, and 2 bases stayed unmatched. The CDR3 is made up of 12 amino acids. Germline assignment: CDR1 SQVTM and CDR2 ANQGSEA. CDR3 residues: CSVYRGYNEQFF. The CDR3 DNA follows: TGCAGCGTTTACAGGGGATACAATGAGCAGTTCTTC.

The chain joins TRBV27 to TRBJ1-2, with a possible D match to TRBD1 (6 bases). Germline CDR1 and CDR2: MNHEY and SMNVEV (reference sequence). This CDR3 has 17 amino acids. V lost 2 bases and J 0 bases, leaving 16 bases between the germline ends. The CDR3 sequence: CASSLMSQGRANYGYTF. In DNA, the CDR3 is TGTGCCAGCAGTTTAATGTCACAGGGACGAGCTAACTATGGCTACACCTTC.

The chain joins TRBV28 to TRBJ1-2; no clear D. CDR1 is MDHEN and CDR2 is SYDVKM in the germline V gene. The CDR3 covers 10 residues. CDR3 in DNA: TGTGCAATAGCTAACTATGGCTACACCTTC. It yields the protein CAIANYGYTF.

The V gene is TRBV15, the J gene TRBJ1-5; TRBD1 matches at 7 bases. Per the germline V gene, CDR1 is LNHNV and CDR2 is YYDKDF (reference sequence). The CDR3 totals 14 residues. V dropped 4 bases and J dropped 1; count of bases not matched to a gene: 1. The CDR3 reads CATSKQGSNQPQHF. The CDR3 nucleotides read TGTGCCACCAGCAAACAGGGGAGCAATCAGCCCCAGCATTTT.

The count of this clone is one. The chain combines TRBV6-1 with TRBJ1-2, with D tentatively TRBD1 (6 bases). Germline V lookup: CDR1 MNHNS, CDR2 SASEGT. The CDR3 is 14 amino acids. Deletions cut 3 bases from V and 2 bases from J, with 10 bases between. The CDR3 here is CASSDRGGNYGYTF. In nucleotides, the CDR3 is TGTGCCAGCAGTGACAGGGGAGGGAACTATGGCTACACCTTC.

The rearrangement joins TRBV5-5 to TRBJ1-2; a weak D match, TRBD1 (6 bases). Germline-derived CDR1 and CDR2 are SGHKS and YYEKEE (reference sequence). The CDR3 is 14 amino acids. V was pared by 3 bases and J by 4 bases, with 13 bases between. Here the CDR3 reads CASSSPTGSYGYTF. The DNA for the CDR3 is TGTGCCAGCAGCTCCCCGACAGGCAGCTATGGCTACACCTTC.

The J gene is TRBJ1-3, the V gene TRBV6-1; 7 bases line up with TRBD1. This CDR3 contains 15 residues. The germline V gene encodes CDR1 MNHNS and CDR2 SASEGT. V shed 4 bases, J shed 2 bases, and the junction held 5 bases outside the gene matches. The CDR3 protein is CASSGQGNAGNTIYF. CDR3 nucleotide sequence: TGTGCCAGCAGTGGACAGGGCAATGCTGGAAACACCATATATTTT.

V is TRBV19 and J is TRBJ1-5, with D tentatively TRBD1 (6 bases). CDR1 and CDR2 (germline): LNHDA, SQIVND (reference sequence). Trimming stripped 2 bases from V and 2 bases from J, with 19 bases between. This CDR3 spans 18 amino acids. The CDR3 nucleotides are TGTGCCAGTAGTATACCACCCGGACAGCGCGAGGGCAATCAGCCCCAGCATTTT. Its translation: CASSIPPGQREGNQPQHF.

This clone was seen only once. The chain recombines TRBV4-1 with TRBJ1-6, with 7 positions matching TRBD1. J was trimmed by 10 bases and V by 7 bases; bases with no gene match: 13. CDR1 MGHRA and CDR2 YSYEKL come from the germline V gene. This CDR3 comprises 15 residues. The CDR3 loop is CASTSMTGSGSPLHF. The CDR3 bases are TGCGCCAGCACCTCGATGACAGGGTCTGGATCACCCCTCCACTTT.

This clone was seen a single time. V usage is TRBV5-8 and J usage is TRBJ1-2; tentatively, D is TRBD1 (5 bases). CDR3 length equals 15 residues. The germline CDR1 and CDR2 sequences are SGHTS and YDEGEE. With 4 bases removed from V and 7 bases from J, the gap between germline ends came to 20 bases. In DNA, the CDR3 is TGTGCCAGCAGCCAAAACCCTGACAGATCTTCTGGCTACACCTTC. It is translated as CASSQNPDRSSGYTF.

The CDR3 nucleotides are TGTGCCAGCAGTTCCCGTGGGAGGGAGGGAACTGAAGCTTTCTTT. Its protein is CASSSRGREGTEAFF. The rearrangement links TRBV6-6 to TRBJ1-1; D is ambiguous. Germline V lookup: CDR1 MNHNY, CDR2 SVGAGI (reference sequence). Trimming shortened V by 4 bases and J by 5 bases, and 17 bases separated the two germline ends. The CDR3 sequence is 15 residues long.

The chain carries TRBV29-1 and TRBJ2-3; 11 nucleotides match TRBD2. This CDR3 has 16 amino acids. The germline gives CDR1 SQVTM, CDR2 ANQGSEA. V lost 4 bases, J lost 3 bases, and 9 bases stayed unmatched. The CDR3 region has the DNA TGCAGCGTTGCCCCCAAACTAGCGGGAGCTACAGATACGCAGTATTTT. Its protein product is CSVAPKLAGATDTQYF.

V gene TRBV7-9 combines with J gene TRBJ2-1, with TRBD2 matching over 7 bases. CDR1 is SEHNR, CDR2 FQNEAQ, per germline (reference sequence). The CDR3 runs 15 residues. J lost 2 bases, V lost 5 bases, and 6 bases had no gene match. CDR3 sequence: CASSRGDGAYNEQFF. CDR3 sequence (DNA): TGTGCCAGCAGCCGGGGGGACGGCGCCTACAATGAGCAGTTCTTC.

V is TRBV2 and J is TRBJ1-1; no reliable D call. Trimming removed 11 bases from V and 0 bases from J, with 13 bases in between. CDR1 SNHLY and CDR2 FYNNEI come from the germline V gene. This CDR3 spans 13 amino acids. The CDR3 protein is CAGQPLLNTEAFF. CDR3 nucleotide sequence: TGTGCCGGCCAACCTCTTTTGAACACTGAAGCTTTCTTT.

The J gene is TRBJ1-5, the V gene TRBV19, with TRBD1 matching 7 bases. The CDR3 covers 15 residues. Germline CDR1 is LNHDA and CDR2 is SQIVND (reference sequence). V dropped 5 bases and J dropped 4; count of bases not matched to a gene: 8. The CDR3 DNA reads as TGTGCCAGTAGTCCCCTCACAGGGGTAAATCAGCCCCAGCATTTT. Protein: CASSPLTGVNQPQHF.